These T cell receptor beta chains were read from a single sample in a study of blood T cell repertoires in COVID-19. Sequenced by immunoSEQ multiplex PCR; TCRdb stores in-frame clones only, minus some. The sample has approximately 110,000 clones, 85% seen once. The sample taken for sequencing was peripheral blood. These receptors were collected from a man aged 35 to 55 with acute or convalescent COVID-19. Both conserved end residues are part of each CDR3. Each record gives: D gene, J gene, CDR3 length, V gene, clone size, CDR3 DNA, CDR3 protein. A D gene is named only where the DNA matches it firmly. The listing skips clone size in some rows; elsewhere it reads once, few, many or a size class.

d_call: -; j_call: TRBJ2-3; cdr3_length: 15; v_call: TRBV9; clone_size: few; cdr3_nt: TGTGCCAGCAGCGCGGGGTTTATTGCCACAGATACGCAGTATTTT; cdr3_aa: CASSAGFIATDTQYF
d_call: -; j_call: TRBJ2-3; cdr3_length: 15; v_call: TRBV24-1; clone_size: -; cdr3_nt: TGTGCCACCAGTTCACAGACAATAAGCACAGATACGCAGTATTTT; cdr3_aa: CATSSQTISTDTQYF
d_call: -; j_call: TRBJ1-1; cdr3_length: 13; v_call: TRBV10-1; clone_size: -; cdr3_nt: TGCGCCAGCATCGGGGGTCTGAACACTGAAGCTTTCTTT; cdr3_aa: CASIGGLNTEAFF
d_call: -; j_call: TRBJ1-5; cdr3_length: 16; v_call: TRBV18; clone_size: once; cdr3_nt: TGTGCCAGCTCACCAGCAGGGTCATATAGCAATCAGCCCCAGCATTTT; cdr3_aa: CASSPAGSYSNQPQHF
d_call: TRBD1; j_call: TRBJ1-1; cdr3_length: 14; v_call: TRBV24-1; clone_size: -; cdr3_nt: TGTGCCACCAGTGACCGGACAGGGAACACTGAAGCTTTCTTT; cdr3_aa: CATSDRTGNTEAFF
d_call: -; j_call: TRBJ1-4; cdr3_length: 15; v_call: TRBV7-9; clone_size: few; cdr3_nt: TGTGCCAGCAGCACCAGCGGGGGCAGGAGAGAAAAACTGTTTTTT; cdr3_aa: CASSTSGGRREKLFF
d_call: -; j_call: TRBJ2-7; cdr3_length: 15; v_call: TRBV6-1; clone_size: -; cdr3_nt: TGTGCCAGCAGTGAAGCGGACGGGGACGGGGGCGAGCAGTACTTC; cdr3_aa: CASSEADGDGGEQYF
d_call: TRBD2; j_call: TRBJ2-1; cdr3_length: 14; v_call: TRBV7-3; clone_size: -; cdr3_nt: TGTGCCAGCAGCTCGATGGGACTAGCTGTTGAGCAGTTCTTC; cdr3_aa: CASSSMGLAVEQFF
d_call: -; j_call: TRBJ2-5; cdr3_length: 16; v_call: TRBV7-6; clone_size: -; cdr3_nt: TGTGCCAGCAGCTTAGATCTGACAGGGAGGAAGGAGACCCAGTACTTC; cdr3_aa: CASSLDLTGRKETQYF
d_call: TRBD1; j_call: TRBJ1-2; cdr3_length: 15; v_call: TRBV27; clone_size: -; cdr3_nt: TGTGCCAGCAGCCAGACCTTCACAGGGGACTATGGCTACACCTTC; cdr3_aa: CASSQTFTGDYGYTF
d_call: TRBD2; j_call: TRBJ2-3; cdr3_length: 16; v_call: TRBV24-1; clone_size: -; cdr3_nt: TGTGCCACCAGTGATCGGACTAGCGGGGACACAGATACGCAGTATTTT; cdr3_aa: CATSDRTSGDTDTQYF
d_call: TRBD1; j_call: TRBJ1-5; cdr3_length: 13; v_call: TRBV12-3/TRBV12-4; clone_size: -; cdr3_nt: TGTGCCAGCAGCCAATCAACAGGGGGCCCCCAGCATTTT; cdr3_aa: CASSQSTGGPQHF
d_call: -; j_call: TRBJ2-7; cdr3_length: 15; v_call: TRBV2; clone_size: -; cdr3_nt: TGTGCCAGCAGTCCCCCTGGGGGGATCTCCTACGAGCAGTACTTC; cdr3_aa: CASSPPGGISYEQYF
d_call: -; j_call: TRBJ2-2; cdr3_length: 14; v_call: TRBV5-1; clone_size: -; cdr3_nt: TGCGCCAGCAGACCGGGACAAAGCACCGGGGAGCTGTTTTTT; cdr3_aa: CASRPGQSTGELFF
d_call: -; j_call: TRBJ1-2; cdr3_length: 11; v_call: TRBV5-6; clone_size: -; cdr3_nt: TGTGCCAGCAGTTACAGGGCTGGCTACACCTTC; cdr3_aa: CASSYRAGYTF
d_call: TRBD1; j_call: TRBJ1-2; cdr3_length: 14; v_call: TRBV5-1; clone_size: -; cdr3_nt: TGCGCCAGCGGATGGGACAGGGGTAACTATGGCTACACCTTC; cdr3_aa: CASGWDRGNYGYTF
d_call: TRBD1; j_call: TRBJ1-2; cdr3_length: 15; v_call: TRBV19; clone_size: -; cdr3_nt: TGTGCCAGTAGTATAGCCGGACAGGCTAACTATGGCTACACCTTC; cdr3_aa: CASSIAGQANYGYTF
d_call: TRBD2; j_call: TRBJ2-7; cdr3_length: 13; v_call: TRBV29-1; clone_size: -; cdr3_nt: TGCAGCGTTGGAGGGAGGGAACTCTACGAGCAGTACTTC; cdr3_aa: CSVGGRELYEQYF
d_call: TRBD2; j_call: TRBJ2-1; cdr3_length: 16; v_call: TRBV7-2; clone_size: -; cdr3_nt: TGTGCCAGCAGCCCTAGGGGTAGCGGGGGAAACAATGAGCAGTTCTTC; cdr3_aa: CASSPRGSGGNNEQFF
d_call: -; j_call: TRBJ1-4; cdr3_length: 15; v_call: TRBV7-2; clone_size: -; cdr3_nt: TGTGCCAGCAGCTTAGTTGGGGGAGGGGGTGAAAAACTGTTTTTT; cdr3_aa: CASSLVGGGGEKLFF
d_call: TRBD2; j_call: TRBJ2-3; cdr3_length: 15; v_call: TRBV6-4; clone_size: -; cdr3_nt: TGTGCCAGCAGCCGAAGCGGGGGAGGCACAGATACGCAGTATTTT; cdr3_aa: CASSRSGGGTDTQYF
d_call: TRBD1; j_call: TRBJ2-7; cdr3_length: 13; v_call: TRBV13; clone_size: -; cdr3_nt: TGTGCCAGCAGCTCGGACAGGGGCCACGAGCAGTACTTC; cdr3_aa: CASSSDRGHEQYF
d_call: TRBD1; j_call: TRBJ1-2; cdr3_length: 14; v_call: TRBV5-4; clone_size: once; cdr3_nt: TGTGCCAGCAGCTTGGGACAGGGGAACTATGGCTACACCTTC; cdr3_aa: CASSLGQGNYGYTF
d_call: TRBD1; j_call: TRBJ2-2; cdr3_length: 19; v_call: TRBV11-2; clone_size: few; cdr3_nt: TGTGCCAGCAGCTTCGCCCTTTGGGGGACAGGGGCAAACACCGGGGAGCTGTTTTTT; cdr3_aa: CASSFALWGTGANTGELFF
d_call: TRBD2; j_call: TRBJ2-1; cdr3_length: 17; v_call: TRBV11-2; clone_size: -; cdr3_nt: TGTGCCAGCAGCTTAGCCCACGTGGGACTAGCGGGAGGACGGCAGTTCTTC; cdr3_aa: CASSLAHVGLAGGRQFF
d_call: -; j_call: TRBJ2-2; cdr3_length: 14; v_call: TRBV24-1; clone_size: -; cdr3_nt: TGTGCCACCAGTGACAGATCGAACACCGGGGAGCTGTTTTTT; cdr3_aa: CATSDRSNTGELFF
d_call: TRBD1; j_call: TRBJ1-2; cdr3_length: 15; v_call: TRBV5-4; clone_size: few; cdr3_nt: TGTGCCAGCAGCCAATACCACCGGGACAGCTGGGGCTACACCTTC; cdr3_aa: CASSQYHRDSWGYTF
d_call: -; j_call: TRBJ1-1; cdr3_length: 14; v_call: TRBV7-9; clone_size: once; cdr3_nt: TGTGCCAGCAGCTTAGTTCTCGGTGGCACTGAAGCTTTCTTT; cdr3_aa: CASSLVLGGTEAFF
d_call: TRBD1; j_call: TRBJ2-7; cdr3_length: 16; v_call: TRBV11-2; clone_size: once; cdr3_nt: TGTGCCAGCAGCTGGGGACAGGGGGCGTTTTACTACGAGCAGTACTTC; cdr3_aa: CASSWGQGAFYYEQYF
d_call: TRBD1; j_call: TRBJ2-3; cdr3_length: 15; v_call: TRBV18; clone_size: -; cdr3_nt: TGTGCCAGCTCACCAAAGGCAGGGGGCGCAGATACGCAGTATTTT; cdr3_aa: CASSPKAGGADTQYF
d_call: -; j_call: TRBJ2-2; cdr3_length: 13; v_call: TRBV11-2; clone_size: few; cdr3_nt: TGTGCCAGCAGCTTTGGGAGCACGGGGGAGCTGTTTTTT; cdr3_aa: CASSFGSTGELFF
d_call: -; j_call: TRBJ2-3; cdr3_length: 14; v_call: TRBV7-9; clone_size: -; cdr3_nt: TGTGCCAGCAGCTTTCAGGGCTTGACAGATACGCAGTATTTT; cdr3_aa: CASSFQGLTDTQYF
d_call: TRBD1; j_call: TRBJ1-5; cdr3_length: 15; v_call: TRBV24-1; clone_size: -; cdr3_nt: TGTGCCACCAGTGACGCGGGACAGACAAATCAGCCCCAGCATTTT; cdr3_aa: CATSDAGQTNQPQHF
d_call: -; j_call: TRBJ1-2; cdr3_length: 12; v_call: TRBV27; clone_size: -; cdr3_nt: TGTGCCAGCAGCTTTGACAGATATGGCTACACCTTC; cdr3_aa: CASSFDRYGYTF
d_call: -; j_call: TRBJ1-4; cdr3_length: 14; v_call: TRBV6-5; clone_size: -; cdr3_nt: TGTGCCAGCAGCTCGGGAGCAACTAATGAAAAACTGTTTTTT; cdr3_aa: CASSSGATNEKLFF
d_call: TRBD1; j_call: TRBJ2-2; cdr3_length: 18; v_call: TRBV11-2; clone_size: -; cdr3_nt: TGTGCCAGCAGCTTAATCATTGGACAGGGGAGGAACACCGGGGAGCTGTTTTTT; cdr3_aa: CASSLIIGQGRNTGELFF
d_call: TRBD1; j_call: TRBJ2-7; cdr3_length: 14; v_call: TRBV6-5; clone_size: -; cdr3_nt: TGTGCCAGCAGCCGACAGGGGCAATTCTACGAGCAGTACTTC; cdr3_aa: CASSRQGQFYEQYF
d_call: -; j_call: TRBJ2-3; cdr3_length: 17; v_call: TRBV9; clone_size: -; cdr3_nt: TGTGCCAGCAGCCCAAGGACAGTCGAGAGCTACACAGATACGCAGTATTTT; cdr3_aa: CASSPRTVESYTDTQYF
d_call: TRBD1; j_call: TRBJ2-3; cdr3_length: 15; v_call: TRBV2; clone_size: -; cdr3_nt: TGTGCCAGCGAACGGACAGGGGCCGGGGCAGATACGCAGTATTTT; cdr3_aa: CASERTGAGADTQYF
d_call: -; j_call: TRBJ1-1; cdr3_length: 13; v_call: TRBV7-2; clone_size: -; cdr3_nt: TGTGCCAGCAGCTTAAGGGTAGAGGGTGAAGCTTTCTTT; cdr3_aa: CASSLRVEGEAFF
d_call: TRBD1; j_call: TRBJ1-5; cdr3_length: 14; v_call: TRBV6-1; clone_size: -; cdr3_nt: TGTGCCAGCAGTGAAAAGGGACAGGGCTCCGTGAGGCATTTT; cdr3_aa: CASSEKGQGSVRHF
d_call: TRBD1; j_call: TRBJ1-6; cdr3_length: 16; v_call: TRBV5-4; clone_size: -; cdr3_nt: TGTGCCAGCGGTCGACAGGGGGCATCCTATAATTCACCCCTCCACTTT; cdr3_aa: CASGRQGASYNSPLHF
d_call: -; j_call: TRBJ1-4; cdr3_length: 16; v_call: TRBV5-1; clone_size: -; cdr3_nt: TGCGCCAGCACAGAAGGCGCGGGGACCTCTAATGAAAAACTGTTTTTT; cdr3_aa: CASTEGAGTSNEKLFF
d_call: TRBD1; j_call: TRBJ1-2; cdr3_length: 13; v_call: TRBV19; clone_size: once; cdr3_nt: TGTGCCAGTACTCCCGGGACAGGGTTTCGCTACACCTTC; cdr3_aa: CASTPGTGFRYTF
d_call: TRBD1; j_call: TRBJ2-5; cdr3_length: 15; v_call: TRBV7-9; clone_size: once; cdr3_nt: TGTGCCAGCAGCTTAGTGGGGGACAGAGACGAGACCCAGTACTTC; cdr3_aa: CASSLVGDRDETQYF